The clone carrying this T cell receptor (beta chain) came up many times. Its target is unknown. This beta chain is an unintended read in a library built for alpha chains; its size means little. This sample was included in a study of spatial heterogeneity in lung cancer. Study-wide context: Strong correlation was found between tumor-region TCR transcript counts and a T cell module score from matched bulk RNA-seq. Notes on the study in general: Tumoral mutation counts were tracked by counts of expanded intratumoral alpha and beta TCRs.

The time point was: sample taken at primary tumor resection. Sequencing was performed on whole RNA extracted from tumor and nontumor lung tissue, or from frozen PBMC, and the material was left unsorted. CDR3 length equals 13 residues. Germline V gene data show CDR1 as SGHNT and CDR2 as YENEEA. Trimming pared 1 base from V and 4 bases from J, leaving 7 bases between. TCRdb ran MiXCR on the 5' RACE reads and lists one entry per CDR3 protein. The sample carries some 6,000 distinct CDR3 sequences, roughly 16% recorded once. The genes are TRBV11-3 and TRBJ1-1; D is unresolved. This sequence was found in a male donor with early-stage non-small cell lung cancer. Sample: lung tumor tissue, taken at surgery. The DNA of the CDR3 is TGTGCCAGCAGCTTAGTGTGGGGCACTGAAGCTTTCTTT. Protein: CASSLVWGTEAFF.